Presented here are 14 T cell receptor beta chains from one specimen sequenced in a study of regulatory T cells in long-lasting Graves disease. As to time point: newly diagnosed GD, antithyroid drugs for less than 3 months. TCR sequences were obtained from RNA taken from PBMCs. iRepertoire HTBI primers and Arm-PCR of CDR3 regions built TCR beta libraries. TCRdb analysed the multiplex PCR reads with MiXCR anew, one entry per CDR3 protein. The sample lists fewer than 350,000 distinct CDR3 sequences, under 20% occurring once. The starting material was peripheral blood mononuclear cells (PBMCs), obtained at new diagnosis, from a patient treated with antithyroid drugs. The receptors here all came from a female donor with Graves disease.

CDR3 nucleotides: TGTGCCAGCAGTGTGGTTTTGGGATACGAGCAGTACTTC. This translates into CASSVVLGYEQYF. The chain employs TRBV2 and TRBJ2-7, with D unclear. The V gene lost 4 bases and the J gene lost 4 bases, with 11 bases spanning the gap. Per germline, CDR1 SNHLY and CDR2 FYNNEI. This CDR3 has 13 amino acids.

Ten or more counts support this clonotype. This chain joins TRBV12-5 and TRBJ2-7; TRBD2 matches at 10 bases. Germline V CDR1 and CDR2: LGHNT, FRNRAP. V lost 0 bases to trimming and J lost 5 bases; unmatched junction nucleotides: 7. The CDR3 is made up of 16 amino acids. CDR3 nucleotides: TGTGCTAGTGGTTTGGTACAGGGGCTAGCGGGAGACGAGCAGTACTTC. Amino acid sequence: CASGLVQGLAGDEQYF.

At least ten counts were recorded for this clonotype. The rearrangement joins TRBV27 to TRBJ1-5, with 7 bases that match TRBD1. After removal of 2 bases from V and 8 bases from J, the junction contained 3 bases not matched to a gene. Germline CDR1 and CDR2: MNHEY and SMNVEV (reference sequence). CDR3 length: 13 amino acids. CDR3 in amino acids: CASSLTQGKPQHF. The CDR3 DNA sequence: TGTGCCAGCAGTTTAACACAGGGGAAGCCCCAGCATTTT.

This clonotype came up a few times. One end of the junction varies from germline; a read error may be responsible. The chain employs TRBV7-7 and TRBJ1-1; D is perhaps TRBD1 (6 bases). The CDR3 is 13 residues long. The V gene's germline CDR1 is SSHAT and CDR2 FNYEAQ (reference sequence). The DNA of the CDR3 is TGTGCTAGCAGCCAAATGCAGGGGACTGGAGCTTTCTTT. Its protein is CASSQMQGTGAFF.

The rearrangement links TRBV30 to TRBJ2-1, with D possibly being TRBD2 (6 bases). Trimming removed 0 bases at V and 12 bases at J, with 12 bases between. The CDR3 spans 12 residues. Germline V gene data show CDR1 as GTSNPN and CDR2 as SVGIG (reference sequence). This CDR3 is CAWSVLGGMQFF. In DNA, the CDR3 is TGTGCCTGGAGTGTACTTGGGGGGATGCAGTTCTTC.

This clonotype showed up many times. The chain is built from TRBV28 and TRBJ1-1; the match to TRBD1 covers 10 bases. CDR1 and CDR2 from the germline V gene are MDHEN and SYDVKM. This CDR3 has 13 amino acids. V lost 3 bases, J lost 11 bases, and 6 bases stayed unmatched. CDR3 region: CASSFRDRGAAFF. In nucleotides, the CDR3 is TGTGCCAGCAGTTTCCGGGACAGGGGAGCGGCTTTCTTT.

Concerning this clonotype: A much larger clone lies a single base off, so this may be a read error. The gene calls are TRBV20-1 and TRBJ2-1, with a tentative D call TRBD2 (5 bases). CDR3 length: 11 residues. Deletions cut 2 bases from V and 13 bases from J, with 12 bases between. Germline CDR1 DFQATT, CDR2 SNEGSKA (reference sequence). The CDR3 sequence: CSARKGETQFF. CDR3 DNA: TGCAGTGCTAGAAAGGGAGAGACCCAGTTCTTC.

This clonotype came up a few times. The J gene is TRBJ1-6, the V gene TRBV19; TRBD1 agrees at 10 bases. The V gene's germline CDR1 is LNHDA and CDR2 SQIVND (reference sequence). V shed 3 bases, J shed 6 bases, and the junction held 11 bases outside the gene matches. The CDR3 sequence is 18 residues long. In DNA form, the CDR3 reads TGTGCCAGTAGTATTTGGGACCGGGACAGGGGCATTAATTCACCCCTCCACTTT. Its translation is CASSIWDRDRGINSPLHF. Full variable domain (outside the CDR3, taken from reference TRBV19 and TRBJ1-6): DGGITQSPKYLFRKEGQNVTLSCEQNLNHDAMYWYRQDPGQGLRLIYYSQIVNDFQKGDIAEGYSVSREKKESFPLTVTSAQKNPTAFYLCASSIWDRDRGINSPLHFGNGTRLTVT.

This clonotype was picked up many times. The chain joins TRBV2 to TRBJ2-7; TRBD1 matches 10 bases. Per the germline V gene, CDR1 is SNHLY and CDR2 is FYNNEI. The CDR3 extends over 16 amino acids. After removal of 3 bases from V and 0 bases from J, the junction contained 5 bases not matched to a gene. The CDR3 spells CASSDPTGGPSYEQYF. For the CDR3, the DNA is TGTGCCAGCAGTGATCCGACAGGGGGCCCCTCCTACGAGCAGTACTTC.

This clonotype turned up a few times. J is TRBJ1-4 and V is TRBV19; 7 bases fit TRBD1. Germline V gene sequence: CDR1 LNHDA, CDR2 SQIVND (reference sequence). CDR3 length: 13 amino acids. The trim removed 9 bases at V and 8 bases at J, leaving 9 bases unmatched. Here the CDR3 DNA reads TGTGCCAGCTTGGGGGGACAGAGGGAAAAACTGTTTTTT. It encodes CASLGGQREKLFF.

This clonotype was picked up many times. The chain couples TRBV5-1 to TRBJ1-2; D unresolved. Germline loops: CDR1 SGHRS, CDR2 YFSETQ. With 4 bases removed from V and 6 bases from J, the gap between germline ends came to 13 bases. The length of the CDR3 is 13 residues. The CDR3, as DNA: TGCGCCAGCAGCGACGACACGAGTAATGGCTACACCTTC. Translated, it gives CASSDDTSNGYTF.

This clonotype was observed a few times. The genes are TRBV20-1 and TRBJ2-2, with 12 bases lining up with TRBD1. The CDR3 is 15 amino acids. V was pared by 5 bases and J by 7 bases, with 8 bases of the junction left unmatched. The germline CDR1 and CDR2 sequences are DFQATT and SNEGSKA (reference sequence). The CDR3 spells CSASRDRGRGGELFF. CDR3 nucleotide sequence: TGCAGTGCTTCCCGGGACAGGGGGCGGGGCGGGGAGCTGTTTTTT.

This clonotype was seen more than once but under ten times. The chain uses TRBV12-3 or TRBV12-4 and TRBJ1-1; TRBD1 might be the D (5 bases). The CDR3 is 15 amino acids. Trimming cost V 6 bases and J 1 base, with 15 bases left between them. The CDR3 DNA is TGTGCCAGCAGACAATCAGGGCTGGAGAACACTGAAGCTTTCTTT. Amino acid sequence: CASRQSGLENTEAFF.

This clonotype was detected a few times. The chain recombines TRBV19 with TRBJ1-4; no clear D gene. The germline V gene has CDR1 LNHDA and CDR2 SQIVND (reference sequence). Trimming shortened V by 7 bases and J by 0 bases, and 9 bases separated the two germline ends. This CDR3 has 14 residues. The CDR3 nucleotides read TGTGCCAGTAAAAAAGATGCAACTAATGAAAAACTGTTTTTT. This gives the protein CASKKDATNEKLFF.